The 23 T cell receptor beta chains below were found in one sample sequenced in a study of blood T cells in healthy people across ages. Alongside a J-beta primer mix, a sample-barcoded 5' primer served in a second PCR lasting 7 to 11 cycles. One entry per CDR3 protein, called by TCRdb with MiXCR from the 5' RACE reads. The sample lists about 930,000 distinct CDR3 sequences, around 29% occurring once. The data also belong to a second study, concerning T cells of mothers and their children.

Sequencing was done on a sample of blood. The receptors shown here come from a woman between 40 and 55 years old in good health.

The chain recombines TRBV7-9 with TRBJ2-1, with D possibly being TRBD1 or TRBD2 (5 bases each). Germline CDR1 and CDR2: SEHNR and FQNEAQ (reference sequence). Trimming shortened V by 4 bases and J by 9 bases, and 16 bases separated the two germline ends. The CDR3 sequence is 14 residues long. The CDR3 nucleotides are TGTGCCAGCAGCTGGGAGTCCCCGAGGGGTGAGCAGTTCTTC. Residues: CASSWESPRGEQFF.

The chain links TRBV12-3 or TRBV12-4 to TRBJ2-1; D possibly corresponds to TRBD1 (5 bases). V lost 7 bases to trimming and J lost 2 bases, with 18 bases between them. This CDR3 region has 16 residues. DNA of the CDR3: TGTGCCAGCACTCTGGCTACAGGCTCTACCTACAATGAGCAGTTCTTC. It translates to CASTLATGSTYNEQFF.

The chain joins TRBV21-1 to TRBJ1-4; the tabulated D call, TRBD1, remains unverified against the DNA. TRBV21-1 is termed a pseudogene. There are 15 residues in the CDR3. The CDR3 reads CASSKVNTGGEKLFF. CDR3 nucleotide sequence: TGTGCCAGCAGCAAAGTAAACACAGGGGGCGAAAAACTGTTTTTT.

The table lists this clonotype with a few counts. A read error may explain this, as a much larger clone is one base away. CDR3: CSAAGTPADNVQFF. DNA for the CDR3: TGCAGTGCTGCCGGGACTCCCGCCGACAATGTGCAGTTCTTC. The gene calls are TRBV20-1 and TRBJ2-1, with D possibly TRBD2 on 6 matching bases. CDR1 DFQATT and CDR2 SNEGSKA come from the germline V gene (reference sequence). The CDR3 has 14 residues.

A few counts support this clonotype. The chain couples TRBV20-1 to TRBJ2-5, with 7 bases identical to TRBD2. Per the germline V gene, CDR1 is DFQATT and CDR2 is SNEGSKA (reference sequence). The V segment lost 4 bases and the J segment 5 bases; nucleotides outside the gene matches: 7. There are 13 residues in the CDR3. As DNA, the CDR3 is TGCAGTGCTACCCCGGGGGGAGGCGAGACCCAGTACTTC. Translation: CSATPGGGETQYF.

The chain employs TRBV18 and TRBJ1-2; D may be TRBD1 (6 bases). The V gene lost 4 bases and the J gene lost 4 bases, with 13 bases spanning the gap. The CDR3 contains 14 residues. From germline, CDR1 is KGHSH and CDR2 LQKENI. The CDR3 coding sequence is TGTGCCAGCTCACTCCGACAGGACGGCTATGGCTACACCTTC. Translating it yields CASSLRQDGYGYTF.

This clonotype was seen only a few times. At one end the junction does not follow the germline gene, possibly because of a read error. This rearrangement joins TRBV6-5 to TRBJ1-4, with a possible D match to TRBD1 (6 bases). Germline V gene data show CDR1 as MNHEY and CDR2 as SVGAGI. The CDR3 consists of 14 residues. The CDR3 protein is CASRGGSHNEKRFF. CDR3 sequence (DNA): TGTGCCAGCAGAGGGGGATCCCATAATGAAAAACGGTTTTTT.

Points on this clonotype: This sequence may be a read error, since a much larger clone differs from it by one base. The V gene is TRBV4-1, the J gene TRBJ1-2; D is perhaps TRBD1 (6 bases). The CDR3 consists of 13 residues. Germline V gene data show CDR1 as MGHRA and CDR2 as YSYEKL. CDR3: CTSSHSGDPGYTF. Written as DNA, the CDR3 is TGCACCAGCAGCCACTCAGGGGATCCTGGCTACACCTTC.

This clonotype was seen a handful of times. The V and J genes are TRBV12-3 or TRBV12-4 and TRBJ1-2; D unresolved. The germline V and J ends were trimmed by 3 bases and 6 bases, with 14 bases remaining between them. The CDR3 spans 14 residues. CDR3 sequence: CASSFFGRSHGYTF. The CDR3 DNA is TGTGCCAGCAGTTTTTTCGGCAGGAGCCATGGCTACACCTTC.

This clonotype has ten or more counts. CDR3 nucleotides: TGCGCCAGCAGCCCCGCCCGACTAGCGGGGGGGCGTAGCACAGATACGCAGTATTTT. It translates to CASSPARLAGGRSTDTQYF. V gene TRBV5-1 combines with J gene TRBJ2-3, with TRBD2 identical over 14 bases. Trimming at V came to 4 bases and at J to 0 bases, leaving 10 bases not matched to a gene. The germline CDR1 and CDR2 sequences are SGHRS and YFSETQ. This CDR3 spans 19 amino acids.

This clonotype has ten or more counts. V usage is TRBV20-1 and J usage is TRBJ2-2; the match to TRBD1 covers 8 bases. The CDR3 consists of 14 residues. V lost 6 bases, J lost 1 base, and 4 bases stayed unmatched. Germline loops: CDR1 DFQATT, CDR2 SNEGSKA (reference sequence). CDR3 protein: CSATRGLNTGELFF. Here the CDR3 DNA reads TGCAGTGCCACCAGGGGGCTGAACACCGGGGAGCTGTTTTTT.

The V gene is TRBV27, the J gene TRBJ1-5; D remains unclear. Between the trimmed V and J ends, which lost 6 bases and 1 base, there was a span of 10 bases. The CDR3 is 14 amino acids. The germline CDR1 and CDR2 sequences are MNHEY and SMNVEV (reference sequence). The CDR3 DNA reads as TGTGCCAGCAGCTCTTCCTTGAGCAATCAGCCCCAGCATTTT. Translated: CASSSSLSNQPQHF.

In this sample, this clonotype turned up a few times. V and J are TRBV7-2 and TRBJ1-1, with D maybe TRBD1 (5 bases). The CDR3 runs 16 residues. From germline, CDR1 is SGHTA and CDR2 FQGNSA. The V gene lost 2 bases and the J gene lost 4 bases, with 17 bases spanning the gap. DNA of the CDR3: TGTGCCAGCAGCTTAACGGGGGGTCAAAGGGGCACTGAAGCTTTCTTT. Its protein is CASSLTGGQRGTEAFF.

This clonotype was seen ten or more times. V gene TRBV7-9 combines with J gene TRBJ2-3; the D is unclear. V was pared by 2 bases and J by 0 bases, with 12 bases between. Germline V lookup: CDR1 SEHNR, CDR2 FQNEAQ (reference sequence). The CDR3 runs to 16 residues. The CDR3 here is CASSLPSGGSTDTQYF. CDR3 in DNA: TGTGCCAGCAGCTTACCTTCGGGCGGTAGCACAGATACGCAGTATTTT.

The sample holds a few counts of this clonotype. The rearrangement joins TRBV7-2 to TRBJ1-2, with D unresolved. V lost 2 bases, J lost 3 bases, and 10 bases lay in between. The germline gives CDR1 SGHTA, CDR2 FQGNSA. The length of the CDR3 is 14 residues. CDR3: CASSLISSDYGYTF. As DNA, the CDR3 is TGTGCCAGCAGCTTAATTTCGTCTGACTATGGCTACACCTTC.

The rearrangement links TRBV12-3 or TRBV12-4 to TRBJ2-3, with D tentatively TRBD1 (5 bases). The CDR3 has 14 residues. The germline V and J ends were trimmed by 1 base and 6 bases, with 11 bases remaining between them. Here the CDR3 DNA reads TGTGCCAGCAGTTTAGAACCAGGGTACGATACGCAGTATTTT. It yields the protein CASSLEPGYDTQYF.

This clonotype was picked up a small number of times. The rearrangement joins TRBV12-3 or TRBV12-4 to TRBJ2-3; 8 bases align to TRBD2. The CDR3 sequence is 17 residues long. Unmatched junction bases numbered 6, after V lost 1 base and J lost 0 bases. CDR3 coding DNA: TGTGCCAGCAGTTTAGGACTAGCGTCGGGTAGCACAGATACGCAGTATTTT. Protein product: CASSLGLASGSTDTQYF.

The chain combines TRBV9 with TRBJ2-4; maybe TRBD1 (5 bases). The end of the DNA is better explained by TRBJ2-5, so the J call may be wrong. The CDR3 totals 13 residues. Germline loops: CDR1 SGDLS, CDR2 YYNGEE. CDR3 nucleotide sequence: TGTGCCAGCAGCGGGGGCAGACAAGAGACCCAGTACTTC. Amino acid sequence: CASSGGRQETQYF.

This clonotype has ten or more counts. The chain couples TRBV5-1 to TRBJ2-7, with a weak D call TRBD2 (6 bases). V lost 0 bases, J lost 5 bases, and 15 bases lay in between. The CDR3 has 15 amino acids. Germline CDR1 and CDR2: SGHRS and YFSETQ. The CDR3 here is CASSLEEGRPDEQYF. In nucleotides, the CDR3 is TGCGCCAGCAGCTTGGAGGAAGGGAGGCCGGACGAGCAGTACTTC.

This clonotype was seen ten or more times. This sequence joins TRBV28 and TRBJ1-2; 8 bases line up with TRBD1. Looked up from germline, CDR1 is MDHEN and CDR2 is SYDVKM. The trim removed 4 bases at V and 3 bases at J, leaving 4 bases unmatched. The CDR3 has 14 amino acids. This chain's CDR3 is CASSSDREYYGYTF. The CDR3 DNA sequence: TGTGCCAGCAGTTCGGACAGGGAATACTATGGCTACACCTTC.

The rearrangement joins TRBV28 to TRBJ1-2; maybe TRBD1 (5 bases). Trimming removed 6 bases at V and 8 bases at J, with 13 bases between. CDR3 length: 12 residues. Germline V gene lookup returns CDR1 MDHEN and CDR2 SYDVKM. CDR3 residues: CASRLRVGGYTF. The CDR3 nucleotides are TGTGCCAGCAGACTCAGGGTGGGAGGCTACACCTTC.

Regarding this clonotype: Being one base from a much bigger clone, this may be a read error. The chain couples TRBV3-1 to TRBJ2-1; a possible D gene is TRBD2 (6 bases). From germline, CDR1 is LGHDT and CDR2 YNNKEL (reference sequence). The CDR3 sequence is 18 residues long. V gave up 1 base and J gave up 6 bases, with 22 bases separating them. The CDR3 bases are TGTGCCAGCAGCCAAGTAATACTAGTGGGGGGAACGTCCAATGAGCAGTTCTTC. Encoded protein: CASSQVILVGGTSNEQFF.

J is TRBJ2-1 and V is TRBV14; 10 bases are shared with TRBD2. CDR3 length: 15 amino acids. Germline-derived CDR1 and CDR2 are SGHDN and FVKESK. V lost 3 bases and J lost 3; bases outside the gene matches: 2. This CDR3 is CASSHLAGVYNEQFF. Written as DNA, the CDR3 is TGTGCCAGCAGCCATCTAGCGGGGGTCTACAATGAGCAGTTCTTC. Full variable domain (rest looked up from reference TRBV14 and TRBJ2-1): EAGVTQFPSHSVIEKGQTVTLRCDPISGHDNLYWYRRVMGKEIKFLLHFVKESKQDESGMPNNRFLAERTGGTYSTLKVQPAELEDSGVYFCASSHLAGVYNEQFFGPGTRLTVL.